Presented here are 16 T cell receptor beta chains from one specimen sequenced in a study of PD-1 blockade in mismatch repair-deficient tumors. The assay was immunoSEQ multiplex PCR, and TCRdb's table has in-frame clones only and misses some. The sample shows roughly 120,000 clones, more than 70% of them seen only once. The starting material was peripheral blood, obtained approximately 70 weeks after starting pembrolizumab. All receptors derive from an adult with mismatch repair-deficient cancer.

The CDR3 protein is CASSQEDGHLQFF. For the CDR3, the DNA is TGCGCCAGCAGCCAAGAGGACGGACACCTGCAGTTCTTC. The gene calls are TRBV4-3 and TRBJ2-1, with D tentatively TRBD1 (5 bases). Germline lookup yields CDR1 LGHNA and CDR2 YSLEER. V lost 0 bases and J 12 bases, leaving 12 bases between the germline ends. This CDR3 has 13 residues.

The rearrangement links TRBV28 to TRBJ2-7; D remains ambiguous. The ends were cut back, 2 bases at V and 0 bases at J, with 11 bases in the middle. The CDR3 runs 15 residues. The germline V gene encodes CDR1 MDHEN and CDR2 SYDVKM. The CDR3 coding sequence is TGTGCCAGCAGTTTAGTAGGAAGGGCCTCCTACGAGCAGTACTTC. This gives the protein CASSLVGRASYEQYF.

This chain uses TRBV19 with TRBJ2-1; 9 nucleotides match TRBD1. The CDR3 has 14 amino acids. The J segment lost 4 bases and the V segment lost 10 bases, leaving 8 bases of the junction unmatched. Germline-derived CDR1 and CDR2 are LNHDA and SQIVND (reference sequence). CDR3 sequence (DNA): TGTGCCATCTCAAACAGGGGGCCATACAATGAGCAGTTCTTC. Translating it yields CAISNRGPYNEQFF.

V is TRBV7-2 and J is TRBJ2-3; 7 bases line up with TRBD2. The trim removed 5 bases at V and 5 bases at J, leaving 7 bases unmatched. Germline CDR1 is SGHTA and CDR2 is FQGNSA. This CDR3 has 14 residues. The CDR3 DNA reads TGTGCCAGCAGCCAGGGAGGGCCTCTAGATACGCAGTATTTT. Its translation: CASSQGGPLDTQYF.

This chain connects TRBV5-1 to TRBJ2-1; 11 nucleotides match TRBD2. The CDR3 has 15 residues. In germline, CDR1 is SGHRS, CDR2 YFSETQ. V trimming: 2 bases; J trimming: 9 bases; junction bases outside the gene matches: 7. The CDR3 sequence: CASSFITSGRREQFF. The CDR3, as DNA: TGCGCCAGCAGCTTCATAACTAGCGGGAGACGTGAGCAGTTCTTC.

This clone was seen once. The gene calls are TRBV11-2 and TRBJ2-3; D remains ambiguous. The CDR3 spans 14 residues. The ends were cut back, 3 bases at V and 4 bases at J, with 11 bases in the middle. Germline V gives CDR1 SGHAT, CDR2 FQNNGV. The CDR3 bases are TGTGCCAGCAGCTTCACGGGCCGCCCAGATACGCAGTATTTT. Protein sequence: CASSFTGRPDTQYF.

The rearrangement joins TRBV5-1 to TRBJ2-4; D perhaps matches TRBD2 (5 bases). V lost 3 bases, J lost 6 bases, and 31 bases lay in between. This CDR3 comprises 20 residues. From germline, CDR1 is SGHRS and CDR2 YFSETQ. The CDR3 sequence is CASSWYADGSRNRPVNIQYF. CDR3 nucleotides: TGCGCCAGCAGCTGGTACGCAGATGGGAGCAGAAATAGACCTGTAAACATTCAGTACTTC.

The V call is TRBV19, the J call TRBJ2-7; 8 positions match TRBD2. Losses at the gene ends were 6 bases for V and 0 bases for J; bases not matched to a gene: 4. The CDR3 has 14 residues. The germline gives CDR1 LNHDA, CDR2 SQIVND (reference sequence). The CDR3 sequence: CASSTSGSSYEQYF. The CDR3 DNA reads TGTGCCAGTAGCACTAGCGGAAGCTCCTACGAGCAGTACTTC. Combining the CDR3 with reference TRBV19 and TRBJ2-7 gives the whole variable domain DGGITQSPKYLFRKEGQNVTLSCEQNLNHDAMYWYRQDPGQGLRLIYYSQIVNDFQKGDIAEGYSVSREKKESFPLTVTSAQKNPTAFYLCASSTSGSSYEQYFGPGTRLTVT.

The genes are TRBV4-3 and TRBJ2-4; D unresolved. V lost 3 bases to trimming and J lost 2 bases, with 17 bases between them. The CDR3 loop spans 17 amino acids. CDR1 is LGHNA, CDR2 YSLEER, per germline. CDR3 DNA sequence: TGCGCCAGCAGCCAGACGGCGCTCTCTATCACCAAAAACATTCAGTACTTC. Its translation is CASSQTALSITKNIQYF.

The sample holds one count of this clone. The V and J genes are TRBV10-3 and TRBJ1-5, with TRBD1 matching over 12 bases. CDR3 length: 17 residues. J was trimmed by 0 bases and V by 10 bases; bases with no gene match: 10. CDR1 and CDR2 from the germline V gene are ENHRY and SYGVKD. The chain's CDR3 is CATRTGTGGLSNQPQHF. The CDR3 bases are TGTGCCACTCGAACGGGGACAGGGGGCCTTAGCAATCAGCCCCAGCATTTT.

The J gene is TRBJ2-6, the V gene TRBV7-3; D is ambiguous. Trimming removed 3 bases at V and 2 bases at J, with 2 bases between. The CDR3 length is 13 residues. Germline V gives CDR1 SGHTA, CDR2 FQGTGA. CDR3 coding DNA: TGTGCCAGCAGCTTCCCTGGGGCCAACGTCCTGACTTTC. The encoded protein is CASSFPGANVLTF.

The chain has TRBV4-1 and TRBJ1-2; D ambiguous. The germline V and J ends were trimmed by 1 base and 6 bases, with 9 bases remaining between them. This CDR3 contains 13 residues. The germline CDR1 and CDR2 sequences are MGHRA and YSYEKL. The CDR3 region is CASSQAPVNGYTF. The DNA for the CDR3 is TGCGCCAGCAGCCAAGCGCCAGTAAATGGCTACACCTTC.

The J gene is TRBJ2-5, the V gene TRBV27; no clear D gene. Trimming stripped 9 bases from V and 5 bases from J, with 10 bases between. Per the germline V gene, CDR1 is MNHEY and CDR2 is SMNVEV (reference sequence). This CDR3 contains 11 residues. CDR3 DNA sequence: TGTGCCAGTGGGTCCGGGGAGACCCAGTACTTC. Encoded protein: CASGSGETQYF.

The rearrangement links TRBV27 to TRBJ1-5, with D possibly TRBD1 on 6 matching bases. Trimming cost V 3 bases and J 4 bases, with 16 bases left between them. The CDR3 has 16 amino acids. Looked up from germline, CDR1 is MNHEY and CDR2 is SMNVEV (reference sequence). This chain's CDR3 is CASSLSGEDRNQPQHF. DNA of the CDR3: TGTGCCAGCAGTTTGAGTGGCGAGGACAGAAATCAGCCCCAGCATTTT.

The chain uses TRBV27 and TRBJ2-7; 7 positions match TRBD1. The CDR3 sequence is 18 residues long. The junction had 11 bases not matched to a gene; V was cut back by 0 bases and J by 0 bases. Germline-derived CDR1 and CDR2 are MNHEY and SMNVEV (reference sequence). For the CDR3, the DNA is TGTGCCAGCAGTTTATCGGTAGGGGACAGTCTAGACTCCTACGAGCAGTACTTC. Translated, it gives CASSLSVGDSLDSYEQYF.

V usage is TRBV6-5 and J usage is TRBJ2-7; D is uncertain. Trimming cost V 4 bases and J 1 base, with 14 bases left between them. CDR3 size: 15 residues. The V gene's germline CDR1 is MNHEY and CDR2 SVGAGI. The CDR3 loop is CASSSSSDRSYEQYF. The CDR3 DNA sequence: TGTGCCAGCAGTTCGTCTTCGGACCGTTCCTACGAGCAGTACTTC.